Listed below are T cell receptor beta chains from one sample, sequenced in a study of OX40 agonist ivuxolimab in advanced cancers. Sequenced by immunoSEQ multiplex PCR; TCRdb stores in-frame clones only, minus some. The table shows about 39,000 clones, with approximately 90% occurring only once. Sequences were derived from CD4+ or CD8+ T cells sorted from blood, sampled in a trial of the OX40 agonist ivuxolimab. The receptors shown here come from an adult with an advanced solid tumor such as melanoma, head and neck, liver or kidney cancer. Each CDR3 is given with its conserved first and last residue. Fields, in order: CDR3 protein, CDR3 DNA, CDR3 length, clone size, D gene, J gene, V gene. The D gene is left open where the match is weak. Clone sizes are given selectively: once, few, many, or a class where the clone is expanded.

CDR3aa: CASHQTLETQYF
CDR3nt: TGCGCCAGCCACCAAACCTTGGAGACCCAGTACTTC
len: 12
abundance: .
d_gene: .
j_gene: TRBJ2-5
v_gene: TRBV5-1

CDR3aa: CASSFAFYEQYF
CDR3nt: TGTGCCAGCAGTTTTGCGTTCTACGAGCAGTACTTC
len: 12
abundance: .
d_gene: .
j_gene: TRBJ2-7
v_gene: TRBV28

CDR3aa: CAARELNTEAFF
CDR3nt: TGTGCCGCCCGAGAGCTGAACACTGAAGCTTTCTTT
len: 12
abundance: .
d_gene: .
j_gene: TRBJ1-1
v_gene: TRBV30

CDR3aa: CASSSRGDGEQYF
CDR3nt: TGTGCCAGCAGTTCCCGTGGGGACGGGGAGCAGTACTTC
len: 13
abundance: .
d_gene: .
j_gene: TRBJ2-7
v_gene: TRBV28

CDR3aa: CASSHRDPSTDTQYF
CDR3nt: TGTGCCAGCAGCCACCGGGACCCGAGCACAGATACGCAGTATTTT
len: 15
abundance: .
d_gene: .
j_gene: TRBJ2-3
v_gene: TRBV6-5

CDR3aa: CASTPQAGASNQPQHF
CDR3nt: TGTGCCAGCACCCCTCAGGCAGGGGCCAGCAATCAGCCCCAGCATTTT
len: 16
abundance: .
d_gene: .
j_gene: TRBJ1-5
v_gene: TRBV28

CDR3aa: CASSDPGQPAANTGELFF
CDR3nt: TGTGCCAGCAGTGACCCGGGACAACCAGCCGCGAACACCGGGGAGCTGTTTTTT
len: 18
abundance: .
d_gene: .
j_gene: TRBJ2-2
v_gene: TRBV6-1

CDR3aa: CASSVDGNPHQPQHF
CDR3nt: TGTGCCAGCAGCGTAGATGGCAATCCCCATCAGCCCCAGCATTTT
len: 15
abundance: .
d_gene: .
j_gene: TRBJ1-5
v_gene: TRBV9

CDR3aa: CASSLEGGLNQPQHF
CDR3nt: TGTGCCAGCAGCCTAGAAGGGGGCCTTAATCAGCCCCAGCATTTT
len: 15
abundance: .
d_gene: TRBD1
j_gene: TRBJ1-5
v_gene: TRBV7-6

CDR3aa: CASSETGFEAFF
CDR3nt: TGTGCCAGCAGTGAGACAGGGTTTGAAGCTTTCTTT
len: 12
abundance: .
d_gene: TRBD1
j_gene: TRBJ1-1
v_gene: TRBV27

CDR3aa: CASSSLGTGAENEQFF
CDR3nt: TGCGCCAGCAGCTCCTTAGGGACTGGCGCCGAGAATGAGCAGTTCTTC
len: 16
abundance: .
d_gene: .
j_gene: TRBJ2-1
v_gene: TRBV4-1

CDR3aa: CASKMWSNEQYF
CDR3nt: TGTGCCAGCAAGATGTGGAGCAACGAGCAGTACTTC
len: 12
abundance: .
d_gene: .
j_gene: TRBJ2-7
v_gene: TRBV2

CDR3aa: CASSFGTHPNEQFF
CDR3nt: TGCGCCAGCAGCTTTGGAACACACCCAAATGAGCAGTTCTTC
len: 14
abundance: .
d_gene: .
j_gene: TRBJ2-1
v_gene: TRBV5-1

CDR3aa: CATRSWGGRTDTQYF
CDR3nt: TGTGCCACGCGCAGTTGGGGAGGACGCACAGATACGCAGTATTTT
len: 15
abundance: .
d_gene: .
j_gene: TRBJ2-3
v_gene: TRBV7-9

CDR3aa: CASSLDYGASLVGETQYF
CDR3nt: TGTGCCAGCAGCTTAGATTACGGGGCGAGTCTTGTTGGAGAGACCCAGTACTTC
len: 18
abundance: .
d_gene: .
j_gene: TRBJ2-5
v_gene: TRBV7-9

CDR3aa: CASGTSPGELFF
CDR3nt: TGTGCCAGTGGGACCTCCCCCGGGGAGCTGTTTTTT
len: 12
abundance: .
d_gene: .
j_gene: TRBJ2-2
v_gene: TRBV19

CDR3aa: CASSPGLAVDTQYF
CDR3nt: TGCGCCAGCAGCCCTGGACTAGCTGTAGATACGCAGTATTTT
len: 14
abundance: .
d_gene: TRBD2
j_gene: TRBJ2-3
v_gene: TRBV4-1

CDR3aa: CASSPPAYNEQFF
CDR3nt: TGTGCCAGCAGCCCCCCGGCCTACAATGAGCAGTTCTTC
len: 13
abundance: .
d_gene: .
j_gene: TRBJ2-1
v_gene: TRBV7-9

CDR3aa: CASSLAKGYEQYF
CDR3nt: TGTGCCAGCAGCTTAGCGAAGGGGTACGAGCAGTACTTC
len: 13
abundance: .
d_gene: .
j_gene: TRBJ2-7
v_gene: TRBV7-2

CDR3aa: CASSTRPSGGDTGELFF
CDR3nt: TGCGCCAGCAGCACCCGCCCTAGCGGGGGGGACACCGGGGAGCTGTTTTTT
len: 17
abundance: .
d_gene: TRBD2
j_gene: TRBJ2-2
v_gene: TRBV5-1

CDR3aa: CASSPLASYNEQFF
CDR3nt: TGTGCCAGTAGTCCCCTCGCGTCCTACAATGAGCAGTTCTTC
len: 14
abundance: .
d_gene: .
j_gene: TRBJ2-1
v_gene: TRBV19

CDR3aa: CASAQTGTGARGSNENEQFF
CDR3nt: TGTGCTAGTGCCCAGACCGGGACAGGGGCCAGAGGTAGTAACGAGAATGAGCAGTTCTTC
len: 20
abundance: .
d_gene: TRBD1
j_gene: TRBJ2-1
v_gene: TRBV12-5

CDR3aa: CASRPGSSEQYF
CDR3nt: TGTGCCAGCAGACCAGGGTCCTCCGAGCAGTACTTC
len: 12
abundance: .
d_gene: .
j_gene: TRBJ2-7
v_gene: TRBV28

CDR3aa: CASSPASTDTQYF
CDR3nt: TGTGCCAGCTCACCAGCTAGCACAGATACGCAGTATTTT
len: 13
abundance: once
d_gene: .
j_gene: TRBJ2-3
v_gene: TRBV18

CDR3aa: CASRGNSYEQYF
CDR3nt: TGTGCCAGTAGAGGAAATTCCTACGAGCAGTACTTC
len: 12
abundance: .
d_gene: .
j_gene: TRBJ2-7
v_gene: TRBV27

CDR3aa: CASSLGPSSTDTQYF
CDR3nt: TGTGCCAGCAGCTTAGGGCCTTCTAGCACAGATACGCAGTATTTT
len: 15
abundance: .
d_gene: .
j_gene: TRBJ2-3
v_gene: TRBV7-9

CDR3aa: CASSLFGQQETQYF
CDR3nt: TGTGCCAGCAGTTTATTTGGTCAGCAAGAGACCCAGTACTTC
len: 14
abundance: .
d_gene: .
j_gene: TRBJ2-5
v_gene: TRBV27

CDR3aa: CASSLAGVGLETQYF
CDR3nt: TGTGCCAGCAGCTTAGCGGGAGTGGGTCTGGAGACCCAGTACTTC
len: 15
abundance: .
d_gene: .
j_gene: TRBJ2-5
v_gene: TRBV7-2

CDR3aa: CASSQVGTSGGNEQFF
CDR3nt: TGCGCCAGCAGCCAAGTCGGGACTAGCGGGGGCAATGAGCAGTTCTTC
len: 16
abundance: .
d_gene: TRBD2
j_gene: TRBJ2-1
v_gene: TRBV5-1